This T cell receptor beta chain came from a study of beta chain features in type 1 diabetes. Study-wide results and caveats: For type 1 diabetes patients, VDJ junctions showed fewer insertions and more deletions. Across all four CD4+ subsets, people with type 1 diabetes showed modestly shorter TCRB CDR3s.

Expressed TCRB transcripts were sequenced after all isolated RNA was converted to cDNA. The table came from immunoSEQ multiplex PCR; TCRdb's copy has only in-frame clones and leaves some out. The sample lists a few hundred thousand clones, approximately 16% occurring once. With regard to this clone: Its antigen is currently unknown.

V was pared by 7 bases and J by 6 bases, with 18 bases between. The germline V gene has CDR1 SQVTM and CDR2 ANQGSEA. The CDR3 runs to 13 residues. The V call is TRBV29-1, the J call TRBJ2-5; D perhaps matches TRBD1 (7 bases). The TCR sequence derives from a man aged 25 to 45 with type 1 diabetes. Input material: naive CD4+ T cells from blood. In DNA form, the CDR3 reads TGCAGCGGCGACAGGGAGGATTTGAAGACCCAGTACTTC. Translation gives CSGDREDLKTQYF.